This entry is about one TCR beta chain. Its antigen is not identified. Recipients boosted at about 4 weeks or about 12 weeks are pooled. Using immunoSEQ multiplex PCR, the repertoire was profiled, and TCRdb retains in-frame clones only, with some absent. The data hold 180,000 or so clones, with roughly 94% observed a single time. The data were taken from a study of T cell responses to AZD1222 COVID-19 vaccine. Study observations and caveats: A mostly white British donor set with more females was recruited, and clonal diversity was possibly underestimated. Reports say nearly half of spike-specific TCRs go after unmutated variant regions. Samples come after the peak T cell response, not at day 14.

Germline V gene lookup returns CDR1 GTSNPN and CDR2 SVGIG (reference sequence). The CDR3 consists of 14 residues. Trimming removed 2 bases at V and 2 bases at J, with 11 bases between. The origin of this receptor is an adult who received the AZD1222 COVID-19 vaccine. The material was peripheral blood, obtained 28 days after the second AZD1222 dose. J is TRBJ2-3 and V is TRBV30, with D tentatively TRBD2 (7 bases). CDR3 nucleotide sequence: TGTGCCTGGAGTCGCGGGGGCAACACAGATACGCAGTATTTT. It yields the protein CAWSRGGNTDTQYF.